This T cell receptor (beta chain) was captured in a study of OX40 agonist ivuxolimab in advanced cancers. CDR3 length: 16 residues. The germline V and J ends were trimmed by 2 bases and 6 bases, with 18 bases remaining between them. Germline V gives CDR1 SGHVS, CDR2 FNYEAQ. Whole-study findings and limits: It was also the case that some nonresponders had low normalized T-cell clonal expansion.

Measured with immunoSEQ multiplex PCR; TCRdb has only the in-frame clones, and not every one. The table records about 62,000 clones, 80% to 95% of them present only once. A note on this clone: Antigen specificity is unknown.

The chain couples TRBV7-6 to TRBJ2-3; D gene ambiguous. The sample here was CD4+ or CD8+ T cells sorted from blood, taken in a trial of the OX40 agonist ivuxolimab. The clonotype comes from an adult with an advanced solid tumor such as melanoma, head and neck, liver or kidney cancer. As DNA, the CDR3 is TGTGCCAGCAGCTTACGCCCGTGGGTGGGAAACGATACGCAGTATTTT. This sequence encodes CASSLRPWVGNDTQYF. The whole variable domain, remainder taken from reference TRBV7-6 and TRBJ2-3, is GAGVSQSPRYKVTKRGQDVALRCDPISGHVSLYWYRQALGQGPEFLTYFNYEAQQDKSGLPNDRFSAERPEGSISTLTIQRTEQRDSAMYRCASSLRPWVGNDTQYFGPGTRLTVL.